The T cell receptor beta chain under discussion was sequenced for a study of Ad26.COV2.S vaccination and SARS-CoV-2 variants. Turning to the study itself: The donor was enrolled in the Ad26.COV2.S arm of the COV1001 trial. Whole-study findings and limits: The study found similar non-spike TCR breadth in vaccine and placebo recipients.

The treatment denotes: approximately 18 received Ad26.COV2.S at low or high dose, single or two shots; several received placebo; per-sample allocation not given. Sampling happened 63 days after the first vaccine or placebo injection. Whoever gave the sample was an adult aged 18-55 years in Boston. The vaccine delivered Wuhan-strain SARS-CoV-2 spike through an Ad26 vector. With regard to this clone: Its antigen remains unknown.

The data were produced by immunoSEQ multiplex PCR, yet TCRdb's version contains in-frame clones alone and is incomplete. This sample has roughly 420,000 clones, with 70% to 90% found just once. The TCR originated in a person aged 18-65 years who received the Ad26.COV2.S COVID-19 vaccine or a placebo. The specimen was peripheral blood, collected in a trial of Ad26.COV2.S vaccine versus placebo.

In DNA form, the CDR3 reads TGTGCCAGCAGTTATGCCGGGACAGGGGCTAATGAGCAGTTCTTC. This encodes CASSYAGTGANEQFF. The V and J genes are TRBV6-5 and TRBJ2-1, with 10 bases identical to TRBD1. This CDR3 contains 15 residues. J gave up 7 bases and V 3 bases, and 6 bases lay outside the gene matches. In germline, CDR1 is MNHEY, CDR2 SVGAGI.